This T cell receptor beta chain was identified during a study of shared clonotypes between healthy human individuals (dated by TCRdb to between 2020 and 2021). At the level of the whole study: The cohort included three men and a couple of women between 18 and 49 years of age. To estimate repertoire size and how much clonotype sharing occurs between individuals, the study deeply sequenced the blood TCR repertoires of several healthy adults. Libraries were prepared and TCR repertoires were sequenced by different laboratories using diverse techniques, in order to increase sequencing depth and limit assay-specific biases. Per donor, three plates each were used for CD4 naive and CD4 memory, two for CD8 naive, and one for CD8 memory. Between about 0.9 and 8.9 billion PBMCs per donor were obtained by leukapheresis. Results the study describes overall, beyond this receptor: Larger estimated clonotype richness was generally found for naive subsets than for memory subsets. Incomplete sequencing was indicated by rarefaction of sorted-subset datasets, despite the large sequencing depth. Because the study included a small number of donors, the genetic and exposure-history diversity represented was limited. Sampling was restricted to blood, and TCR repertoires in tissue are likely to differ from TCR repertoires in blood. Across a handful of donors, 4.5% to 6.5% of naive CD4, around 3.5% of naive CD8, about 2.3% of memory CD4, and approximately 0.4% of memory CD8 clonotypes were shared. Pairwise subsampling indicated that sequencing depth was expected to affect the degree of clonotype sharing among donors. Compared with non-shared clonotypes, the clonotypes found in all four sorted-subset donors had higher generation probabilities.

Concerning this clone: The antigen it binds to is not known. Base quality data are lacking; no much larger clone is found one base away.

Using the deep immunoSEQ assay, multiplex PCR amplified TCR CDR3 regions from genomic DNA. Extracted genomic DNA from each cell subset was distributed evenly across all wells of several immunoSEQ 96-well plates, and each plate was treated as a replicate. For sorted subsets, around 200 ng genomic DNA, equal to 30,000 or so T cell genomes, was loaded into each replicate PCR. Purified libraries were quantified with a Qubit 3.0 fluorometer, sized on a Bioanalyzer 2100, and re-quantified with the KAPA Library Quantification kit. Every immunoSEQ 96-well plate was sequenced on a dedicated single-read 150-cycle Illumina NextSeq 550 flow cell. On the study's bioinformatics: Because only junctional sequences without quality scores were contained in the immunoSEQ output, filtering matching that applied to full-length reads could not be performed. Sequences were annotated with PyIR, a Python wrapper for IgBLAST v1.9, and V/J genes and CDR3 were assigned using IMGT germline references. Reads were removed for weak V/J assignments (E-value above 1e-6), missing CDR3, stop codons, out-of-frame junctions, or ambiguous translated residues. V3J clonotypes were defined as sequences sharing the same inferred V gene, J gene, and CDR3 amino acid sequence. The percentage overlap between two repertoires was calculated by dividing the number of shared unique clonotypes by the size of the smaller repertoire. Three approaches were used to assess repertoire richness: RTK rarefaction, the Chao1 estimator, and Recon v2.1 estimates of unobserved clonotypes. For all TCRbeta clonotypes obtained by the gDNA method from four donors, generation probabilities were computed with OLGA. TCRdb mirrors the immuneACCESS table, restricted to in-frame sequences. Some clones are absent from its copies; in checked studies, under half trace to an unresolved V gene, and the reason for the others is unknown. V and J calls and clone size come straight from that table; D and trimming were deduced from the DNA. The sample has a few million clones on record, 93% of them singletons. The top ten clones comprise approximately 0.4% of the sample.

Donors were healthy HIV-negative adults with no recently reported acute infections or vaccinations. Every donor was a Caucasian adult living in Nashville, Tennessee, USA. CD4+ T cells were enriched by magnetic negative selection, after which naive cells were positively selected on CD45RA and the negative fraction was taken as the memory subset. Blood was collected by leukapheresis, and PBMCs were isolated by Ficoll-Histopaque density gradient centrifugation and then cryopreserved in liquid nitrogen vapor phase. Analytical flow cytometry was used to check the purity and quantity of each magnetically sorted T cell population. Genomic DNA was isolated from each sorted fraction and quantified by UV absorbance on a Nanodrop 2000c. V lost 0 bases and J lost 2 bases; the stretch between them is 22 bases long. The CDR3 sequence holds 19 residues, the cysteine and phenylalanine included. Only the CDR3 portion is preserved as DNA: 57 bases, with reading frame beginning at the first base. The germline V gene encodes CDR1 LGHNA and CDR2 YSLEER.

Sequenced input: naive CD4+ T cells from PBMCs. Reading the label with the study, this specimen's cell subset or site is: CD45RA+ positively selected. The receptor comes from a man aged 18 to 35 in good health. Some clones in this sample may be carry-over from other donors' samples. This receptor chain uses TRBV4-3 and TRBJ1-1; perhaps TRBD1 is the D gene, with 6 bases matching. The DNA sequence is as follows: TGCGCCAGCAGCCAAGATGCAACCCCACGGCGGGGGCATAACACTGAAGCTTTCTTT. The resulting protein is CASSQDATPRRGHNTEAFF.